This T cell receptor (beta chain) was profiled in a study of shared clonotypes between healthy human individuals. The overall study: Per-donor plates numbered three CD4 naive, three CD4 memory, two CD8 naive and one CD8 memory.

CDR3 length: 15 amino acids. Germline loops: CDR1 SGHTA, CDR2 FQGNSA. V lost 5 bases, J lost 2 bases, and 14 bases lay in between. Sequencing was performed with immunoSEQ multiplex PCR; in TCRdb, only in-frame clones are kept and a portion is missing. The sample shows approximately 1,500,000 clones, roughly 96% of them seen only once. All donors were healthy HIV-negative adults lacking recent acute infections or vaccinations. Within Nashville, Tennessee resided all donors, each a Caucasian adult. The CD4+ fraction was divided into a CD45RA+ naive subset and a CD45RA-negative memory subset. The V call is TRBV7-2, the J call TRBJ2-3, with D possibly being TRBD1 (6 bases). Sequenced sample: naive CD4+ T cells sorted from blood. Subset specified: CD45RA+ positively selected. The sequence was obtained from a man between 25 and 39 years old in good health. CDR3 region: CASSARQDLTDTQYF. The CDR3 region has the DNA TGTGCCAGCAGCGCTAGACAGGACCTCACAGATACGCAGTATTTT.